A single sample gave rise to the 29 T cell receptor beta chains below, sequenced in a study of blood T cell repertoires in COVID-19. Only in-frame clones appear in the TCRdb table, and some are missing; sequencing was by immunoSEQ multiplex PCR. The sample holds around 200,000 clones; 65% to 90% are singletons and the top ten take about 6%. Sequenced sample: peripheral blood. Receptors originate from a man older than 75 with acute or convalescent COVID-19.

This clone was seen a single time. The V gene is TRBV13, the J gene TRBJ2-1, with 7 bases aligning to TRBD2. V lost 0 bases to trimming and J lost 9 bases; unmatched junction nucleotides: 5. CDR1 and CDR2 from the germline V gene are PRHDT and FYEKMQ (reference sequence). The CDR3 extends over 14 amino acids. The DNA of the CDR3 is TGTGCCAGCAGCTTAGGGGGAGGGCCGGGTGAGCAGTTCTTC. Translating it yields CASSLGGGPGEQFF.

J is TRBJ2-5 and V is TRBV19, with TRBD2 identical over 11 bases. The junction had 4 bases not matched to a gene; V was cut back by 2 bases and J by 5 bases. The CDR3 has 15 amino acids. The germline V gene encodes CDR1 LNHDA and CDR2 SQIVND (reference sequence). The CDR3 nucleotides are TGTGCCAGTAGTATATTAGCGGGAGGGCGGGAGACCCAGTACTTC. Translation: CASSILAGGRETQYF. Filled out from reference TRBV19 and TRBJ2-5, the complete variable domain reads DGGITQSPKYLFRKEGQNVTLSCEQNLNHDAMYWYRQDPGQGLRLIYYSQIVNDFQKGDIAEGYSVSREKKESFPLTVTSAQKNPTAFYLCASSILAGGRETQYFGPGTRLLVL.

This chain links TRBV6-4 with TRBJ1-5; D possibly corresponds to TRBD1 (6 bases). CDR1 is MRHNA and CDR2 is SNTAGT in the germline V gene. V shed 4 bases and J shed 6 bases, with 16 bases lying between them. The CDR3 loop spans 15 amino acids. For the CDR3, the DNA is TGTGCCAGCAGTGGGTCTGGGGGCTTGAGTCAGCCCCAGCATTTT. This gives the protein CASSGSGGLSQPQHF.

In its sample, this clone was seen once. The CDR3: CASSIGQGYEQYF. CDR3 in DNA: TGTGCCAGCAGTATCGGACAGGGCTACGAGCAGTACTTC. The chain has TRBV28 and TRBJ2-7; 8 positions match TRBD1. CDR1 is MDHEN, CDR2 SYDVKM, per germline. CDR3 length: 13 residues. After removal of 5 bases from V and 3 bases from J, the junction contained 3 bases not matched to a gene.

The V gene is TRBV6-5, the J gene TRBJ2-1; TRBD1 agrees at 9 bases. Germline V gene sequence: CDR1 MNHEY, CDR2 SVGAGI. V gave up 5 bases and J gave up 6 bases; unmatched junction bases: 8. This CDR3 is 15 amino acids long. This CDR3 reads CASSRDRGRANEQFF. The CDR3 DNA follows: TGTGCCAGCAGTCGAGACAGGGGGAGGGCCAATGAGCAGTTCTTC.

The chain is built from TRBV5-4 and TRBJ2-1; 10 bases map to TRBD2. The CDR3 length is 15 residues. The V segment lost 4 bases and the J segment 8 bases; nucleotides outside the gene matches: 9. Germline CDR1 is SGHNT and CDR2 is YYREEE (reference sequence). CDR3: CASSASGRALDEQFF. CDR3 DNA: TGTGCCAGCAGCGCGAGCGGGAGGGCCTTGGATGAGCAGTTCTTC.

This clone was recorded many times. CDR3 residues: CASSWGQGVRGQPQHF. The CDR3 DNA sequence: TGTGCCAGCAGCTGGGGACAGGGGGTTCGAGGTCAGCCCCAGCATTTT. The genes are TRBV5-8 and TRBJ1-5, with 11 bases matching TRBD1. The CDR3 spans 16 residues. CDR1 SGHTS and CDR2 YDEGEE come from the germline V gene. V lost 3 bases to trimming and J lost 6 bases; unmatched junction nucleotides: 8.

The CDR3 sequence: CASSALGPGLAGGPANTQYF. The CDR3 bases are TGTGCCAGCAGCGCCCTAGGACCGGGACTAGCGGGAGGGCCTGCGAATACGCAGTATTTT. The V gene is TRBV21-1, the J gene TRBJ2-3; no DNA check was done on the table's D call, TRBD2. TRBV21-1 is a recognized pseudogene. The CDR3 sequence is 20 residues long.

The chain combines TRBV23-1 with TRBJ2-7; perhaps TRBD2 as D (6 bases). TRBV23-1 is an open reading frame whose function is uncertain. The V gene lost 3 bases and the J gene lost 6 bases, with 15 bases spanning the gap. The CDR3 loop spans 14 amino acids. The CDR3 nucleotides are TGCGCCAGCAGTCAGAGTAGCGGTGGCTGCGAGCAGTACGTC. Amino acid sequence: CASSQSSGGCEQYV.

This CDR3 reads CASSSDRNEKLFF. In DNA, the CDR3 is TGTGCCAGCTCATCGGACAGAAATGAAAAACTGTTTTTT. This sequence joins TRBV18 and TRBJ1-4; a weak D match, TRBD1 (6 bases). The CDR3 is 13 residues long. The germline V gene has CDR1 KGHSH and CDR2 LQKENI. Between the trimmed V and J ends, which lost 5 bases and 5 bases, there was a span of 9 bases.

The chain uses TRBV12-5 and TRBJ1-5; D not resolved. Deletions cut 2 bases from V and 8 bases from J, with 10 bases between. CDR1 LGHNT and CDR2 FRNRAP come from the germline V gene. The CDR3 covers 13 residues. The CDR3 reads CASGLIGGEPQHF. CDR3 sequence (DNA): TGTGCTAGTGGTTTGATTGGCGGGGAGCCCCAGCATTTT.

CDR3 sequence (DNA): TGTGCCAGCTCCCCGGACAGGGTTAATTCACCCCTCCACTTT. It codes for CASSPDRVNSPLHF. The chain uses TRBV18 and TRBJ1-6; 8 nucleotides line up with TRBD1. CDR1 and CDR2 (germline): KGHSH, LQKENI. The CDR3 loop spans 14 amino acids. The V segment lost 6 bases and the J segment 6 bases; nucleotides outside the gene matches: 4.

The chain carries TRBV2 and TRBJ2-7; 12 bases map to TRBD2. The CDR3 spans 15 residues. Germline V gives CDR1 SNHLY, CDR2 FYNNEI. V dropped 5 bases and J dropped 3; count of bases not matched to a gene: 5. The CDR3 protein is CASSRLAGVNYEQYF. CDR3 bases: TGTGCCAGCAGTCGACTAGCGGGAGTCAACTACGAGCAGTACTTC. Filled out from reference TRBV2 and TRBJ2-7, the complete variable domain reads EPEVTQTPSHQVTQMGQEVILRCVPISNHLYFYWYRQILGQKVEFLVSFYNNEISEKSEIFDDQFSVERPDGSNFTLKIRSTKLEDSAMYFCASSRLAGVNYEQYFGPGTRLTVT.

The chain joins TRBV4-1 to TRBJ2-7, with TRBD2 matching 11 bases. Losses at the gene ends were 4 bases for V and 4 bases for J; bases not matched to a gene: 3. The length of the CDR3 is 14 residues. Germline lookup yields CDR1 MGHRA and CDR2 YSYEKL. DNA for the CDR3: TGCGCCAGCAGCCCGGGACTAGCGGATTACGAGCAGTACTTC. The encoded protein is CASSPGLADYEQYF.

CDR3 region: CASRDRGDGYTF. The CDR3 DNA reads TGTGCCAGTAGAGACAGGGGGGACGGCTACACCTTC. The J gene is TRBJ1-2, the V gene TRBV19, with TRBD1 identical over 9 bases. The J segment lost 8 bases and the V segment lost 6 bases, leaving 4 bases of the junction unmatched. CDR1 is LNHDA, CDR2 SQIVND, per germline (reference sequence). This CDR3 has 12 amino acids.

The table lists this clone with a few counts. The V and J genes are TRBV27 and TRBJ1-6, with 8 positions matching TRBD1. Germline values: CDR1 MNHEY, CDR2 SMNVEV (reference sequence). CDR3 length equals 15 residues. V trimming: 3 bases; J trimming: 9 bases; junction bases outside the gene matches: 7. CDR3 nucleotides: TGTGCCAGCAGTTTGCAGGGGGCGTCGGTTTCACCCCTCCACTTT. It encodes CASSLQGASVSPLHF.

CDR3 coding DNA: TGTGCCATCAGTAACAGGGAAAGCAATCAGCCCCAGCATTTT. Amino acid sequence: CAISNRESNQPQHF. The chain links TRBV10-3 to TRBJ1-5; D is possibly TRBD1 (6 bases). Per germline, CDR1 ENHRY and CDR2 SYGVKD. V was pared by 5 bases and J by 1 base, with 9 bases between. There are 14 residues in the CDR3.

The chain is built from TRBV10-2 and TRBJ1-2; 8 nucleotides align to TRBD1. This CDR3 has 14 residues. The germline V gene encodes CDR1 WSHSY and CDR2 SAAADI. Germline trimming cut 2 bases from V and 4 bases from J; bases unmatched to any gene: 3. CDR3 nucleotide sequence: TGCGCCAGCAGTGAGACCGGGACAGGCTATGGCTACACCTTC. Translating it yields CASSETGTGYGYTF.

V usage is TRBV19 and J usage is TRBJ1-4; D might be TRBD1 (5 bases). The CDR3 loop spans 14 amino acids. Trimming removed 8 bases at V and 5 bases at J, with 15 bases between. Per the germline V gene, CDR1 is LNHDA and CDR2 is SQIVND (reference sequence). CDR3 nucleotide sequence: TGTGCCAGTCGTGACAGAGCAGTGAATGAAAAACTGTTTTTT. As protein: CASRDRAVNEKLFF.

This rearrangement joins TRBV21-1 to TRBJ2-1; no DNA check was done on the table's D call, TRBD1. TRBV21-1 is shown as a pseudogene. CDR3 size: 14 residues. The CDR3 reads CASSSGQVYNGQFF. In nucleotides, the CDR3 is TGTGCCAGCAGTTCCGGACAGGTATACAATGGGCAGTTCTTC.

The rearrangement joins TRBV29-1 to TRBJ2-7; D gene ambiguous. The germline gives CDR1 SQVTM, CDR2 ANQGSEA. CDR3 length: 13 amino acids. V lost 5 bases and J 4 bases, leaving 15 bases between the germline ends. CDR3 in amino acids: CSVRSPDGYEQYV. The CDR3, as DNA: TGCAGCGTTCGTTCTCCCGACGGGTACGAGCAGTACGTC.

This clone was recorded once. The chain joins TRBV6-5 to TRBJ1-2; 7 nucleotides line up with TRBD1. Germline CDR1 MNHEY, CDR2 SVGAGI. The CDR3 runs 16 residues. Trimming cost V 0 bases and J 6 bases; bases outside gene matches: 10. The CDR3 coding sequence is TGTGCCAGCAGTTACTCGGTCCCGACAGGGATGGATGGCTACACCTTC. Its translation is CASSYSVPTGMDGYTF.

The rearrangement links TRBV19 to TRBJ2-3; D remains unclear. Trimming pared 6 bases from V and 2 bases from J, leaving 12 bases between. CDR3 length: 14 amino acids. Germline V gene data show CDR1 as LNHDA and CDR2 as SQIVND (reference sequence). CDR3 coding DNA: TGTGCCAGTAGGACGTCGGGTCTCACAGATACGCAGTATTTT. This translates into CASRTSGLTDTQYF.

This clone was counted between two and nine times. The V call is TRBV6-5, the J call TRBJ2-7; D gene ambiguous. Germline loops: CDR1 MNHEY, CDR2 SVGAGI. Trimming took 6 bases from V and 2 from J, leaving 17 bases between them. The CDR3 totals 15 residues. The CDR3 sequence is CASRLHRILTYEQYV. The CDR3 DNA reads TGTGCCAGCAGACTACACCGGATCCTTACCTACGAGCAGTACGTC.

Notes on this clone: A junction boundary mismatches the germline segment, possibly from a read error. The chain carries TRBV18 and TRBJ2-5, with 15 bases matching TRBD2. Germline-derived CDR1 and CDR2 are KGHSH and LQKENI. CDR3 length: 18 amino acids. The CDR3 DNA follows: TGTGCCAGCTCACCAGAGGGACTAGCGGGAGGAAGCCAAAAGACCCAGTACTTC. It translates to CASSPEGLAGGSQKTQYF.

V gene TRBV9 combines with J gene TRBJ2-1, with 12 positions matching TRBD2. This CDR3 comprises 16 residues. The trim removed 4 bases at V and 8 bases at J, leaving 10 bases unmatched. Germline V gives CDR1 SGDLS, CDR2 YYNGEE. CDR3 sequence (DNA): TGTGCCAGCAGCCATCCGACTAGCGGGAGACCCTATGAGCAGTTCTTC. Protein sequence: CASSHPTSGRPYEQFF.

This chain connects TRBV19 to TRBJ1-4; D call uncertain. This CDR3 comprises 15 residues. Trimming removed 6 bases from V and 3 bases from J, with 14 bases in between. Germline V gives CDR1 LNHDA, CDR2 SQIVND (reference sequence). CDR3 in DNA: TGTGCCAGTAGCCCCCGGCAGGCCGCTAATGAAAAACTGTTTTTT. Its protein product is CASSPRQAANEKLFF.

This chain joins TRBV9 and TRBJ2-1, with 11 bases aligning to TRBD2. From germline, CDR1 is SGDLS and CDR2 YYNGEE. V shed 5 bases, J shed 5 bases, and the junction held 9 bases outside the gene matches. CDR3 length: 16 amino acids. The CDR3 spells CASREPGTSGNNEQFF. Written as DNA, the CDR3 is TGTGCCAGCAGAGAACCCGGGACTAGCGGCAACAATGAGCAGTTCTTC. Variable domain in full (rest from reference TRBV9 and TRBJ2-1): DSGVTQTPKHLITATGQRVTLRCSPRSGDLSVYWYQQSLDQGLQFLIQYYNGEERAKGNILERFSAQQFPDLHSELNLSSLELGDSALYFCASREPGTSGNNEQFFGPGTRLTVL.

The V gene is TRBV27, the J gene TRBJ1-2, with unresolved D. Germline values: CDR1 MNHEY, CDR2 SMNVEV (reference sequence). There are 12 residues in the CDR3. The ends were cut back, 6 bases at V and 6 bases at J, with 11 bases in the middle. CDR3 sequence (DNA): TGTGCCAGCAGAAACTACCCCGATGGCTACACCTTC. It specifies CASRNYPDGYTF.